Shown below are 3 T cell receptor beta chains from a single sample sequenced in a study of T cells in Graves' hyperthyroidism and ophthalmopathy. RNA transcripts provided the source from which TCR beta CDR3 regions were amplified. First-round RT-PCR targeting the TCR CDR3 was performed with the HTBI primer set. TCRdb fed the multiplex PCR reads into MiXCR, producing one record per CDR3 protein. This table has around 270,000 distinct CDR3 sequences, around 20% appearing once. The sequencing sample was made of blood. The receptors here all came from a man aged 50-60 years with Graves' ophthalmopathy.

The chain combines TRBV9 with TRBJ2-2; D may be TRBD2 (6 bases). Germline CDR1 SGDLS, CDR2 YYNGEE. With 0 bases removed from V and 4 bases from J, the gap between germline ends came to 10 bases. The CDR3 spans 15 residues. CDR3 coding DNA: TGTGCCAGCAGCGTAGCAACCGGGAGCACCGGGGAGCTGTTTTTT. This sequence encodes CASSVATGSTGELFF.

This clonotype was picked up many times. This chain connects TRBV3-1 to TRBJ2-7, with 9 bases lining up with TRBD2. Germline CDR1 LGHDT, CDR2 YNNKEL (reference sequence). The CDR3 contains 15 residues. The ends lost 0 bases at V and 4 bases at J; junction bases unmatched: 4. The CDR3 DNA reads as TGTGCCAGCAGCCAAGACGGAGCGGGAGGATACGAGCAGTACTTC. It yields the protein CASSQDGAGGYEQYF.

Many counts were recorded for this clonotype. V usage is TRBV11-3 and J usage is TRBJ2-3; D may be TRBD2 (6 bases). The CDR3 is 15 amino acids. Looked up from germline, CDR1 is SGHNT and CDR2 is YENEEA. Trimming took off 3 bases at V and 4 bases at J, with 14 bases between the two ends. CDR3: CASSFGGAGPDTQYF. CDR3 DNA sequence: TGTGCCAGCAGCTTCGGGGGAGCTGGCCCAGATACGCAGTATTTT.